This T cell receptor beta chain was retrieved from a study of response to subunit inactivated influenza vaccine. Study-wide findings and caveats: Authors suggested each seasonal flu vaccination may recruit only limited numbers of new T cells.

Regarding this clonotype: The target antigen is unknown.

Germline assignment: CDR1 LNHNV and CDR2 YYDKDF (reference sequence). The CDR3 length is 15 residues. J lost 5 bases, V lost 2 bases, and 3 bases had no gene match. From the RT-PCR reads, TCRdb called clonotypes with MiXCR, one entry per CDR3 protein. The sample records hundreds of thousands of distinct CDR3 sequences, more than 15% being singletons. This rearrangement joins TRBV15 to TRBJ2-3, with TRBD2 matching over 11 bases. Sequencing used CD4+ T cells sorted from PBMCs, obtained less than 25 months after vaccination. The sequence derives from a man between 50 and 70 years old who received an inactivated influenza vaccine. CDR3 sequence: CATSRRTSGQDTQYF. CDR3 DNA: TGTGCCACCAGCAGAAGGACTAGCGGGCAAGATACGCAGTATTTT.